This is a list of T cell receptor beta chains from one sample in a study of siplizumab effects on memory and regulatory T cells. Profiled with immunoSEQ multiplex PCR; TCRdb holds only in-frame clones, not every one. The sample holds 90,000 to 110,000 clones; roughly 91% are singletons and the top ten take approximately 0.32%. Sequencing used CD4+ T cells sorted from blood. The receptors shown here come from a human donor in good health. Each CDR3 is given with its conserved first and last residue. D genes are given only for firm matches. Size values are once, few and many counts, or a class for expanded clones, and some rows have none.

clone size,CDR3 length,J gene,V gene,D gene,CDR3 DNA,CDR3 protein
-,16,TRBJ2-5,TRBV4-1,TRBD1,TGCGCCAGCAGCCAAGAAAGGGGCAGGGGGCTGAAGACCCAGTACTTC,CASSQERGRGLKTQYF
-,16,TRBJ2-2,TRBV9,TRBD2,TGTGCCAGCAGCCCCGGGACTAGCGGGACCACCGGGGAGCTGTTTTTT,CASSPGTSGTTGELFF
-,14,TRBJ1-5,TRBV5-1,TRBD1,TGCGCCAGCAGCTTAGGGACAGGGAGTCAGCCCCAGCATTTT,CASSLGTGSQPQHF
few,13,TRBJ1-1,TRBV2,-,TGTGCCAGCAGTGCTCACATGAACACTGAAGCTTTCTTT,CASSAHMNTEAFF
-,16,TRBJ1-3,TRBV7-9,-,TGTGCCAGCAGCGCCCTACGGACAAACTCTGGAAACACCATATATTTT,CASSALRTNSGNTIYF
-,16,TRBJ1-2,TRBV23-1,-,TGCGCCAGCAGTCAACCCGGGACTTTGGATTCTTATGGCTACACCTTC,CASSQPGTLDSYGYTF
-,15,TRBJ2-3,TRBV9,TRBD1,TGTGCCAGCAGCCGAAGGGGACAGGGGGACAATACGCAGTATTTT,CASSRRGQGDNTQYF
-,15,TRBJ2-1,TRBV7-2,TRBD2,TGTGCCAGCAGCCGTAGACGGGAGGCCTACAATGAGCAGTTCTTC,CASSRRREAYNEQFF
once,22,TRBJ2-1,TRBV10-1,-,TGCGCCAGCAGCAAGAACAGGGGGCGCACGGCTAGCGGGAGTCTCGGGTACAATGAGCAGTTCTTC,CASSKNRGRTASGSLGYNEQFF
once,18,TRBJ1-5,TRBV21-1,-,TGTGCCACCGTACCATCCTTCAAGGGACAGATTAGCAATCAGCCCCAGCATTTT,CATVPSFKGQISNQPQHF
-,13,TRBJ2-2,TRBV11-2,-,TGTGCCAGCAGACCAGGGGGGGTCGGGGAGCTGTTTTTT,CASRPGGVGELFF
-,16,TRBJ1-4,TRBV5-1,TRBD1,TGCGCCAGCAGCGTGGGACAGGGGACTTTAGGTGAAAAACTGTTTTTT,CASSVGQGTLGEKLFF
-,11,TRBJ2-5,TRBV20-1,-,TGCAGTGCTAGCGTGGGAGAGACCCAGTACTTC,CSASVGETQYF
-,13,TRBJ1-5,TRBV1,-,TGCACCAGCAGCATCGGACATTTTCAGCCCCAGCATTTT,CTSSIGHFQPQHF
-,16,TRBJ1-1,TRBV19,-,TGTGCCAGTAGTTCAACAGGGTTCGGGTATAACACTGAAGCTTTCTTT,CASSSTGFGYNTEAFF
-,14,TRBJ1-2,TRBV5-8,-,TGTGCCAGCAGCCGACCAGGGGAGAACTATGGCTACACCTTC,CASSRPGENYGYTF
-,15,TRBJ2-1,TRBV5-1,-,TGCGCCAGCAGCGCATCGGGAGCTGGTCACAATGAGCAGTTCTTC,CASSASGAGHNEQFF
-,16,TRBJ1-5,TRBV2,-,TGTGCCAGCAAAGAAGGAGGGGGTTATAGCAATCAGCCCCAGCATTTT,CASKEGGGYSNQPQHF
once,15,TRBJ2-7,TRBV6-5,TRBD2,TGTGCCAGCCGAAATGGCGGGGGTCCCACCTACGAGCAGTACTTC,CASRNGGGPTYEQYF
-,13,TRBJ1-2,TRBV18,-,TGTGCCAGCTCTCCCCTCGGGGACTATGGCTACACCTTC,CASSPLGDYGYTF